This T cell receptor (beta chain) stems from a study of shared clonotypes between healthy human individuals. Findings and caveats of the study: Sampling used blood alone; tissue repertoires probably differ.

In the case of this clone: Its antigen is not known.

TCRdb keeps only in-frame clones here, not all; method: immunoSEQ multiplex PCR. The table records millions of clones, about 94% of them present only once. In the naive CD8 group, cells lacked CD45RO and were positively selected for CCR7, so terminally differentiated effector memory CD45RA+ cells were left out. The material sequenced was naive CD8+ T cells sorted from blood. This receptor was obtained from a man aged 18 to 29 in good health.

CDR3 bases: TGTGCCACCAGCCTGACAGGTCCTACCGGGGAGCTGTTTTTT. This encodes CATSLTGPTGELFF. The chain uses TRBV15 and TRBJ2-2; D is possibly TRBD1 (6 bases). V was shortened by 5 bases and J by 5 bases, with 12 bases between the two germline ends. The CDR3 covers 14 residues. Germline V CDR1 and CDR2: LNHNV, YYDKDF (reference sequence).